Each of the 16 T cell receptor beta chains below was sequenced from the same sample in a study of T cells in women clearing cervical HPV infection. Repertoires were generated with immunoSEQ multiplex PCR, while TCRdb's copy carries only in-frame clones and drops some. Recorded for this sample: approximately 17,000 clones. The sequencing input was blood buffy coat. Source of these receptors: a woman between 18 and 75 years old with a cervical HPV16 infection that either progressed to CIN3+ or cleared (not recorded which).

Here the CDR3 reads CASSFTGTYGYTF. Incomplete CDR3 DNA: TGTGCCAGCAGCTTTACAGGGACATATGGC. V is TRBV7-2 and J is TRBJ1-2; D possibly corresponds to TRBD1 (6 bases). The sequenced fragment ends 3 residues before the CDR3 boundary, so the rest is inferred from the germline J gene. The CDR3 totals 13 residues. The V gene lost 3 bases and the J gene lost 5 bases, with 10 bases spanning the gap. Germline V gene lookup returns CDR1 SGHTA and CDR2 FQGNSA. Full variable domain (missing parts from reference TRBV7-2 and TRBJ1-2): GAGVSQSPSNKVTEKGKDVELRCDPISGHTALYWYRQSLGQGLEFLIYFQGNSAPDKSGLPSDRFSAERTGGSVSTLTIQRTQQEDSAVYLCASSFTGTYGYTFGSGTRLTVV.

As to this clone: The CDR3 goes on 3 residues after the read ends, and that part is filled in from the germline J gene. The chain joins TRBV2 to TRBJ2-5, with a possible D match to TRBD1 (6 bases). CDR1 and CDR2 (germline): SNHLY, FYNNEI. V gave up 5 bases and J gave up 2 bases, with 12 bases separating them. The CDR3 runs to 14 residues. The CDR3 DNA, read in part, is TGTGCCAGCAGTTCCCACAGGGCGCAAGAGACC. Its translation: CASSSHRAQET. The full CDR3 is CASSSHRAQETQYF.

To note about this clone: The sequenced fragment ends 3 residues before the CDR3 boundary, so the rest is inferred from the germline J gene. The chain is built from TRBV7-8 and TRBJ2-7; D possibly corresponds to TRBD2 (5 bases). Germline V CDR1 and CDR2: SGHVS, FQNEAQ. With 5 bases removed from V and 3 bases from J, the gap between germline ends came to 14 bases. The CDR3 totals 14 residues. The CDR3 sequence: CASSPNGRGYEQYF. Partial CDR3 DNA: TGTGCCAGCAGCCCAAACGGCCGGGGCTACGAG. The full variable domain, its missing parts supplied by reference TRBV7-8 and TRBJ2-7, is GAGVSQSPRYKVAKRGQDVALRCDPISGHVSLFWYQQALGQGPEFLTYFQNEAQLDKSGLPSDRFFAERPEGSVSTLKIQRTQQEDSAVYLCASSPNGRGYEQYFGPGTRLTVT.

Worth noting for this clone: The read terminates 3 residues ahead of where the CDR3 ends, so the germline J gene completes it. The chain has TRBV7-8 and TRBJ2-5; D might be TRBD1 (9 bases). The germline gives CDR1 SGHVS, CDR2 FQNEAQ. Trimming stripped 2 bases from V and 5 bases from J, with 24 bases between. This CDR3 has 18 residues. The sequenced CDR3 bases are TGTGCCAGCAGCTTACGGGGGGGGAGGACAGGGGTAGGGGAGACC. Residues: CASSLRGGRTGVGET. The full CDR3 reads CASSLRGGRTGVGETQYF.

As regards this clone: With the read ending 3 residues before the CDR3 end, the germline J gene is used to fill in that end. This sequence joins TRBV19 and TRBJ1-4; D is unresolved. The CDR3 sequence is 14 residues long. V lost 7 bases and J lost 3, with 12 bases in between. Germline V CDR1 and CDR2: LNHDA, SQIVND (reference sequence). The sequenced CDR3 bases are TGTGCCAGTAACCCACGGGGAGCTAATGAAAAA. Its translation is CASNPRGANEK. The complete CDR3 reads CASNPRGANEKLFF.

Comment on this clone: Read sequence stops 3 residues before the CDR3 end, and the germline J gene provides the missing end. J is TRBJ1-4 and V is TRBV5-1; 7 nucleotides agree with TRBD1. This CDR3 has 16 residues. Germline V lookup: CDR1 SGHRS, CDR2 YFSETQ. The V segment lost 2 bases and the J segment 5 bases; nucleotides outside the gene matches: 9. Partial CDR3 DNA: TGCGCCAGCAGCTTCAGGGGGACAGACTTAAATGAAAAA. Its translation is CASSFRGTDLNEK. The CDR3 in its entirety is CASSFRGTDLNEKLFF.

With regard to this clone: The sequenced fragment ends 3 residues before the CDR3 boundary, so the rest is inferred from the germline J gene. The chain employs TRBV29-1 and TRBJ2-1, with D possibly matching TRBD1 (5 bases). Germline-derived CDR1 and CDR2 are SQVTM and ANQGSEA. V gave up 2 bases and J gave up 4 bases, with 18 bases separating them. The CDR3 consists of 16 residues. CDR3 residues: CSVESPGKGIYNEQFF. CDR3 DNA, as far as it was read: TGCAGCGTTGAAAGCCCAGGGAAAGGAATATACAATGAG.

This chain's CDR3 is CAWSVPRVSGNTIYF. The part of the CDR3 DNA that was read is TGTGCCTGGAGTGTACCGCGGGTTTCTGGAAACACC. The J gene is TRBJ1-3, the V gene TRBV30; no firm D call. The CDR3 is cut off 3 residues early in the read; its end comes from the germline J gene. Germline V gene lookup returns CDR1 GTSNPN and CDR2 SVGIG (reference sequence). This CDR3 has 15 amino acids. V was pared by 0 bases and J by 1 base, with 10 bases between. The full variable domain, with the rest looked up from reference TRBV30 and TRBJ1-3, is SQTIHQWPATLVQPVGSPLSLECTVEGTSNPNLYWYRQAAGRGLQLLFYSVGIGQISSEVPQNLSASRPQDRQFILSSKKLLLSDSGFYLCAWSVPRVSGNTIYFGEGSWLTVV.

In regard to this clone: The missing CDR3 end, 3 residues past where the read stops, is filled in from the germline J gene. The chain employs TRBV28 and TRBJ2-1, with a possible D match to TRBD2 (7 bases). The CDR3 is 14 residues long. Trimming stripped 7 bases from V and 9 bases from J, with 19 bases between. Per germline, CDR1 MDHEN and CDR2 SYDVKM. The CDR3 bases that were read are TGTGCCAGCATTGCGGCGATGGGAGGGGGTGAG. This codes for CASIAAMGGGE. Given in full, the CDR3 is CASIAAMGGGEQFF.

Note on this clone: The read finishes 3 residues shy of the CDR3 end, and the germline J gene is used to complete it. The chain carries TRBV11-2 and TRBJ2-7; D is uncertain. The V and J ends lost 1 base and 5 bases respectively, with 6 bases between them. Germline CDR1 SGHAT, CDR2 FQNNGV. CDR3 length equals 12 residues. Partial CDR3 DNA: TGTGCCAGCAGCTTAGTGGGCGACGAG. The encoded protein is CASSLVGDE. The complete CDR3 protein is CASSLVGDEQYF.

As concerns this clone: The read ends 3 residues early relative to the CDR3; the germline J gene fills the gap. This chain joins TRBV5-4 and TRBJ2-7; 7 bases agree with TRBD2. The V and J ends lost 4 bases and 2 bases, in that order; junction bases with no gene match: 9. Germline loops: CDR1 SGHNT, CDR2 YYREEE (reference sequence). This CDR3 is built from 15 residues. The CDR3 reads CASSGGGEITYEQYF. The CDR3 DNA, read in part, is TGTGCCAGCAGCGGGGGGGGTGAGATAACCTACGAG.

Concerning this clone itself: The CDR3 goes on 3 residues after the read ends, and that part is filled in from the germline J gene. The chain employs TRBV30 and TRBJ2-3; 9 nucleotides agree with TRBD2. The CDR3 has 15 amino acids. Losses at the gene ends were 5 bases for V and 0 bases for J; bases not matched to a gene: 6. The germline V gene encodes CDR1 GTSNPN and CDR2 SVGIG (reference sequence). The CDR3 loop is CAWGRGGTSTDTQYF. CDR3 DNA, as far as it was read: TGTGCCTGGGGGCGGGGGGGTACCAGCACAGATACG.

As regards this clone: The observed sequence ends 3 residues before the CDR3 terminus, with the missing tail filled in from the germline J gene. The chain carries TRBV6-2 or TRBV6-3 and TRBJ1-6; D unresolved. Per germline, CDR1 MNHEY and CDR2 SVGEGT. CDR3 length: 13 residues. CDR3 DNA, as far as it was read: TGTGCCAGCAGTTCGTCAGGTCGCTCGCCC. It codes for CASSSSGRSP. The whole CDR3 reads CASSSSGRSPLHF.

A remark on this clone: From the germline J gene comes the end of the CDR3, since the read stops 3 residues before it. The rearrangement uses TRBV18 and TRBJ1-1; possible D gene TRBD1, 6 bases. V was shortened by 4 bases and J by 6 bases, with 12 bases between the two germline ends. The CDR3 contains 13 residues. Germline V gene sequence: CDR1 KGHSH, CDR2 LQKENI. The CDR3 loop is CASSLKGGAEAFF. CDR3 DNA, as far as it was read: TGTGCCAGCTCACTAAAGGGGGGGGCTGAA.

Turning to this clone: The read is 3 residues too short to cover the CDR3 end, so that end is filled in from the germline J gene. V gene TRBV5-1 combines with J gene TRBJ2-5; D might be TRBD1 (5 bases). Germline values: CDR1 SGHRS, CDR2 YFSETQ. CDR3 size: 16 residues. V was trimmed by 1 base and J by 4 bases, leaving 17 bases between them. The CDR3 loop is CASSLMGGQVSETQYF. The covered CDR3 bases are TGCGCCAGCAGCTTGATGGGTGGACAAGTCTCAGAGACC.

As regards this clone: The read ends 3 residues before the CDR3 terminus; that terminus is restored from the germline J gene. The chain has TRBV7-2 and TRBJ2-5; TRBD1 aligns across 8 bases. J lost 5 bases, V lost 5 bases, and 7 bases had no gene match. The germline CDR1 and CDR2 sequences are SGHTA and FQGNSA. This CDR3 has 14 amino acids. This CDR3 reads CASSQLRQGETQYF. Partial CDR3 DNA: TGTGCCAGCAGCCAGCTCCGACAGGGGGAGACC. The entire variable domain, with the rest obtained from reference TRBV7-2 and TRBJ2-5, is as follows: GAGVSQSPSNKVTEKGKDVELRCDPISGHTALYWYRQSLGQGLEFLIYFQGNSAPDKSGLPSDRFSAERTGGSVSTLTIQRTQQEDSAVYLCASSQLRQGETQYFGPGTRLLVL.